This T cell receptor beta chain was captured by sequencing in a study of vaccination and CD4 T cells after COVID-19. Study details: A median of roughly 97 days (range 35 to 161) separated diagnosis from post-COVID sampling. Cells were stimulated with overlapping spike peptides from SARS-CoV-2, HCoV-NL63, HCoV-OC43 and HCoV-229E.

Overall study results and limits: When vaccine-specific clones from convalescent patients were examined, 304 of 307 were spike mono-reactive.

Looked up from germline, CDR1 is KGHSH and CDR2 is LQKENI. Trimming pared 6 bases from V and 0 bases from J, leaving 20 bases between. This CDR3 has 17 residues. About this clonotype: Antigen unknown.

An Oncomine TCR Beta short-read assay was used to sequence the DNA from cultured CD4+ T cells. In TCRdb, the PCR reads were re-called with MiXCR into one record per CDR3 protein. The sample lists about 19,000 distinct CDR3 sequences; 43% were seen once. Described treatment: 10-day PBMC culture with coronavirus spike peptide pools or control peptides (ViraFEST assay). It was after more than 8 days of culture that CD4+ T cells were isolated by negative selection. Here the sequenced sample was CD4+ T cells from blood, cultured in vitro, taken after SARS-CoV-2 vaccination. J is TRBJ1-2 and V is TRBV18; D ambiguous. This clonotype originated in a human donor who had recovered from COVID-19. CDR3 protein: CASSVRRGEGANYGYTF. The DNA of the CDR3 is TGTGCCAGCTCCGTACGCCGGGGTGAGGGAGCTAACTATGGCTACACCTTC.